This TCR beta chain was obtained from a study of naive and memory T cell subsets. Study conclusions and caveats: The power law exponent of TCR abundance differed between naive and memory cells. Naive repertoires, especially CD8, held a few larger clonotypes, possibly memory cells re-expressing CD45RA.

This clonotype was seen only a few times. The target antigen is unknown. Trimming took 1 base from V and 6 from J, leaving 9 bases between them. The CDR3 is 13 residues long. CDR1 and CDR2 (germline): MGHRA, YSYEKL. Two oligonucleotides, mixed equimolar, formed the beta constant-region primer covering TRBC1 and TRBC2. Nested alpha and beta constant-region primers with the SP2 primer drove four PCR rounds on ligated cDNA. TCRdb recomputed calls from the UMI-ligation and nested PCR reads with MiXCR, one row per CDR3 protein. Here the sample spans roughly 150,000 distinct CDR3 sequences, around 21% being singletons. Four subsets defined by CD45RA and CD27 were sorted after CD3, CD4, CD8 and live/dead staining.

V is TRBV4-1 and J is TRBJ1-1; no reliable D call. Material: naive CD8+ T cells from blood. This receptor was obtained from a human donor in good health. The CDR3 spells CASSQGDASEAFF. CDR3 bases: TGCGCCAGCAGCCAAGGCGATGCTTCTGAAGCTTTCTTT.